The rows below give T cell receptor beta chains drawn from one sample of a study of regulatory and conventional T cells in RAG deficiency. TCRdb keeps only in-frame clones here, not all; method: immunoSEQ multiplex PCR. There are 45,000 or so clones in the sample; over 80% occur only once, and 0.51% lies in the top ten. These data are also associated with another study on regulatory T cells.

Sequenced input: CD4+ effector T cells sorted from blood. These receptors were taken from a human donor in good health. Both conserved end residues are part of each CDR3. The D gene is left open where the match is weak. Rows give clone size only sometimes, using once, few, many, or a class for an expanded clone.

TGCAGCGTTCGCGGTTCGGCTAATGAAAAACTGTTTTTT CSVRGSANEKLFF . TRBJ1-4 . TRBV29-1
TGTGCCAGCAGCTTAGGGGGAGCCAAAAACATTCAGTACTTC CASSLGGAKNIQYF . TRBJ2-4 . TRBV13
TGTGCCAGCAGCTTAGGACGCGGTCTCGGCGGGAATGAGCAGTTCTTC CASSLGRGLGGNEQFF . TRBJ2-1 . TRBV7-9
TGCAGCGTTGGGACAGGATTGTATGAAAAACTGTTTTTT CSVGTGLYEKLFF TRBD1 TRBJ1-4 . TRBV29-1
TGTGCCAGCAGGGGCAGGGACAGGAAAAATGAAAAACTGTTTTTT CASRGRDRKNEKLFF TRBD1 TRBJ1-4 . TRBV2
TGTGCCAGCTTTTGGGATATGAACACTGAAGCTTTCTTT CASFWDMNTEAFF . TRBJ1-1 . TRBV6-1
TGTGCCAGCAGTTCGGGAGGTAGCAATCAGCCCCAGCATTTT CASSSGGSNQPQHF . TRBJ1-5 . TRBV28
TGTGCCAGCAGCTCCCCACAGGGGTCCGGAAACACCATATATTTT CASSSPQGSGNTIYF TRBD1 TRBJ1-3 once TRBV9
TGTGCCAGCTCACCTGTTGGGACAGGGGACCAGCCCCAGCATTTT CASSPVGTGDQPQHF TRBD1 TRBJ1-5 . TRBV18
TGTGCCAGTAACCCCGCTCAGGGGGCTGGAAACACCATATATTTT CASNPAQGAGNTIYF TRBD1 TRBJ1-3 few TRBV19
TGTGCCAGCAGCTTGTCTCTAGCGGGCAACTACGAGCAGTACTTC CASSLSLAGNYEQYF TRBD2 TRBJ2-7 . TRBV5-5
TGTGCCAGCAGTTTGGGCCGGGGTTTGGCTGAAGCTTTCTTT CASSLGRGLAEAFF . TRBJ1-1 . TRBV6-5
TGTGCCAGCTCACCCTTGGGAGTCCAGACAGGAAAATTTACCGACTCCTTT CASSPLGVQTGKFTDSF . TRBJ1-1 . TRBV18
TGTGCCAGCAGCTCCGGACTAGCGGGATCCAACGAGCAGTACTTC CASSSGLAGSNEQYF TRBD2 TRBJ2-7 . TRBV7-2
TGTGCCAGCAGTTACGTGACAGGGGCCGGAAACACCATATATTTT CASSYVTGAGNTIYF TRBD1 TRBJ1-3 few TRBV6-5
TGTGCCAGCAGTACCGACAGGGTTTATTCACCCCTCCACTTT CASSTDRVYSPLHF TRBD1 TRBJ1-6 . TRBV2
TGTGCCAGTAGTGCGGGTGGGGGTTGGGCGGGAGGTGCTAACGAGCAGTACTTC CASSAGGGWAGGANEQYF TRBD2 TRBJ2-7 . TRBV19
TGTGCCAGCAGCGTAGCAGGGGGCGGACGAAACACTGAAGCTTTCTTT CASSVAGGGRNTEAFF TRBD1 TRBJ1-1 few TRBV9
TGTGCCAGCAGTTACTATAGCGGGGGAGCCTACGAGCAGTACTTC CASSYYSGGAYEQYF TRBD2 TRBJ2-7 . TRBV6-5
TGTGCCAGCAGCTTGGAAAATGGCTACACCTTC CASSLENGYTF . TRBJ1-2 . TRBV5-8
TGTGCCAGCAGCGTAGGGAGCGGGAGGGCCCTGGAGACCCAGTACTTC CASSVGSGRALETQYF TRBD2 TRBJ2-5 . TRBV7-9
TGTGCCTGGAGCGAAACACGAGAAAAACTGTTTTTT CAWSETREKLFF . TRBJ1-4 . TRBV30
TGTGCCAGCAGCATAAGTTGGGGACAGGGCGATCAGCCCCAGCATTTT CASSISWGQGDQPQHF TRBD1 TRBJ1-5 . TRBV7-3
TGTGCCACCAGCCCGGGCCCAGGTGGATCACCCCTCCACTTT CATSPGPGGSPLHF . TRBJ1-6 . TRBV15
TGTGCCAGCTCACCACTTGGCTCGGGGGATTACAATGAGCAGTTCTTC CASSPLGSGDYNEQFF . TRBJ2-1 . TRBV18
TGTGCCAGCAGCCGGATGGGGGAGCTGTTTTTT CASSRMGELFF . TRBJ2-2 . TRBV2
TGTGCCAGCAGCTTCGGAAACACCATATATTTT CASSFGNTIYF . TRBJ1-3 . TRBV11-2
TGTGCCAGCAGCTTAGGACCACCCAACAATGAGCAGTTCTTC CASSLGPPNNEQFF . TRBJ2-1 . TRBV7-2
TGTGCCAGCAGCTCGGTGCGGGAGACCGGGGAGCTGTTTTTT CASSSVRETGELFF TRBD2 TRBJ2-2 . TRBV7-3
TGTGCCAGCAGCTCGAACCCCGTCCCGGGAGGTGGCTACACCTTC CASSSNPVPGGGYTF . TRBJ1-2 few TRBV7-9
TGTGCCAGCAGTGGGTCGATAAGTTTCGCTTCCTATAATTCACCCCTCCACTTT CASSGSISFASYNSPLHF . TRBJ1-6 . TRBV6-1
TGCAGCGTTGAAGACCCCAACGTCTACGAGCAGTACTTC CSVEDPNVYEQYF . TRBJ2-7 . TRBV29-1
TGTGCCAGCAGCTTGGGAGGGAACTATGGCTACACCTTC CASSLGGNYGYTF . TRBJ1-2 . TRBV4-2
TGTGCCAGCAGTGATATAGGGGGAACTAGCAATCAGCCCCAGCATTTT CASSDIGGTSNQPQHF . TRBJ1-5 . TRBV27
TGTGCCAGCAGAGGACTAGCGGGGAGAGGCGGGGAGCTGTTTTTT CASRGLAGRGGELFF TRBD2 TRBJ2-2 . TRBV28
TGTGCCAGCCGAGGACAGAGCTCCTACAATGAGCAGTTCTTC CASRGQSSYNEQFF . TRBJ2-1 . TRBV18
TGTGCCTGCCAAACGTTGAACCGCGAGCAGTACTTC CACQTLNREQYF . TRBJ2-7 . TRBV30
TGTGCCAGCAAAGCAGGTTACGGCTACACCTTC CASKAGYGYTF . TRBJ1-2 . TRBV2
TGTGCCAACCTCGTTACAGGGCAGGGCTCCTACGAGCAGTACTTC CANLVTGQGSYEQYF . TRBJ2-7 . TRBV7-6
TGTGGCAGCGTCGGGCTACGAACCTCCACAGATACGCAGTATTTT CGSVGLRTSTDTQYF . TRBJ2-3 . TRBV2
TGTGCCAGCAGTTTGGTAAACACCATATATTTT CASSLVNTIYF . TRBJ1-3 . TRBV6-5
TGTGCCAGCAGCTTGGTAGGTGCCGGGGAGCTGTTTTTT CASSLVGAGELFF . TRBJ2-2 . TRBV5-6
TGTGCCAGCAGTCAGGGAGGAGGCTCCTACGAGCAGTACTTC CASSQGGGSYEQYF . TRBJ2-7 . TRBV6-6
TGTGCCAGTAGTATCGCGGGGACAGGTAGGGTTGAAGCTTTCTTT CASSIAGTGRVEAFF TRBD1 TRBJ1-1 . TRBV19
TGTGCCAGCAGCAACGTAGACAGGGATAGCAATCAGCCCCAGCATTTT CASSNVDRDSNQPQHF . TRBJ1-5 . TRBV21-1
TGTGCCAGCAGTTTTAGTCAGGGGAACTACGAGCAGTACTTC CASSFSQGNYEQYF . TRBJ2-7 . TRBV28
TGTGCCTGGAGTAAGGCGGGAGTTGAGCAGTTCTTC CAWSKAGVEQFF TRBD2 TRBJ2-1 . TRBV30
TGTGCCAGCTCACCTTCAGGACTGAACACTGAAGCTTTCTTT CASSPSGLNTEAFF . TRBJ1-1 . TRBV18
TGTGCCAGGACCGGGACACTAAACACCGGGGAGCTGTTTTTT CARTGTLNTGELFF . TRBJ2-2 . TRBV7-9
TGTGCCAGCAGTGGTAGCCGGGATACGCAGTATTTT CASSGSRDTQYF . TRBJ2-3 . TRBV6-6
TGCAGCGTCCAAATGGGACAGGCCCTTAACTATGGCTACACCTTC CSVQMGQALNYGYTF TRBD1 TRBJ1-2 once TRBV29-1
TGTGCCAGCAGACTCAGCAACACTGAAGCTTTCTTT CASRLSNTEAFF . TRBJ1-1 . TRBV28
TGTGCCAGCCGGCCCTCGCTTACAGGGAACTATGGCTACACCTTC CASRPSLTGNYGYTF . TRBJ1-2 . TRBV6-6